This T cell receptor (beta chain) is drawn from a study of shared clonotypes between healthy human individuals. Clones were read by immunoSEQ multiplex PCR, and TCRdb kept only the in-frame ones, dropping some. The sample records 650,000 to 700,000 clones, 90% being singletons. Trimming stripped 4 bases from V and 7 bases from J, with 9 bases between. The V gene's germline CDR1 is SGHDT and CDR2 YYEEEE. The CDR3 is 12 residues long. The sequence derives from a young man in good health. Some clones in this sample may be carry-over from other donors' samples. Sequencing input: memory CD8+ T cells from PBMCs. The subset here: CD45RO+ cells pooled with CCR7-negative TemRA cells. This chain links TRBV5-6 with TRBJ2-1; weak D call: TRBD1 (6 bases). The DNA of the CDR3 is TGTGCCAGCAGCCCAGGGGCGAATGAGCAGTTCTTC. Its protein is CASSPGANEQFF.